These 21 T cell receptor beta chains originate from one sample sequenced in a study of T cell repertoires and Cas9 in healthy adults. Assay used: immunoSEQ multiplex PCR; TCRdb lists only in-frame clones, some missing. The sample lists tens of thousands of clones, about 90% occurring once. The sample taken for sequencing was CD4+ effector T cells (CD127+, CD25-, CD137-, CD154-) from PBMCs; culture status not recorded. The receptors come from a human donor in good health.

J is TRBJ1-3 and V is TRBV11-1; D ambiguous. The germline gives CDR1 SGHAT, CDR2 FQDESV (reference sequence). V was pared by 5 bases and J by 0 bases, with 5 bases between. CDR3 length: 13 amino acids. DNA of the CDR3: TGTGCCAGCAGCAGAGGCTCTGGAAACACCATATATTTT. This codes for CASSRGSGNTIYF.

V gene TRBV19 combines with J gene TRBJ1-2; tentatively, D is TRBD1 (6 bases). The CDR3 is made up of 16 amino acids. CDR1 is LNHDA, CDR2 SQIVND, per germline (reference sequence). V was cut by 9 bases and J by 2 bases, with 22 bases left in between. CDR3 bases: TGTGCCAGCACCCAACCGGCGGGGGCGACCAACTATGGCTACACCTTC. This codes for CASTQPAGATNYGYTF.

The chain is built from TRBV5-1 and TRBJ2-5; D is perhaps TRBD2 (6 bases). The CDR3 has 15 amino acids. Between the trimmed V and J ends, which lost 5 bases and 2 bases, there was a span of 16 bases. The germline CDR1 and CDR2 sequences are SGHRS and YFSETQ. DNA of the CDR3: TGCGCCAGCAGATCTCAGACGGGGGATCAAGAGACCCAGTACTTC. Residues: CASRSQTGDQETQYF.

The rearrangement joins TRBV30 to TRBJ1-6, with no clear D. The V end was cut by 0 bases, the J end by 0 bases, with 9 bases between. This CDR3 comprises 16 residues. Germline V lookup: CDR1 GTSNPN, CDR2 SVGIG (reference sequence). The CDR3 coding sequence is TGTGCCTGGAGTGTTTCCGGCGCCTCCTATAATTCACCCCTCCACTTT. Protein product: CAWSVSGASYNSPLHF.

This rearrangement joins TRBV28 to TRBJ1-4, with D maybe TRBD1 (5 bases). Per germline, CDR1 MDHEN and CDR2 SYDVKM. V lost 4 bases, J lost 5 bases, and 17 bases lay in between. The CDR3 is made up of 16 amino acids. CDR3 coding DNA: TGTGCCAGCAGTTCCGACAGTTCTAGTTCCAATGAAAAACTGTTTTTT. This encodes CASSSDSSSSNEKLFF. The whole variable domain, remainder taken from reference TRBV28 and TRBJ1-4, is DVKVTQSSRYLVKRTGEKVFLECVQDMDHENMFWYRQDPGLGLRLIYFSYDVKMKEKGDIPEGYSVSREKKERFSLILESASTNQTSMYLCASSSDSSSSNEKLFFGSGTQLSVL.

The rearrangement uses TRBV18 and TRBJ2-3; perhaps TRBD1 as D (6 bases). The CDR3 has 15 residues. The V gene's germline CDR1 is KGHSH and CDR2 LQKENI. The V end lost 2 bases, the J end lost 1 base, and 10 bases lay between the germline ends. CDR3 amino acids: CASSPYRDGTDTQYF. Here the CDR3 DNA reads TGTGCCAGCTCACCATACAGGGACGGCACAGATACGCAGTATTTT.

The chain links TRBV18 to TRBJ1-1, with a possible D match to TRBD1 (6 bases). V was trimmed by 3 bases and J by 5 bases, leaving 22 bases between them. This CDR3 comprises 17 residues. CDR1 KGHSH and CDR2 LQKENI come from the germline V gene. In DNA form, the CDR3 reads TGTGCCAGCTCACCTACTCGTGAACAGGGTCGAGGGACTGAAGCTTTCTTT. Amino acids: CASSPTREQGRGTEAFF.

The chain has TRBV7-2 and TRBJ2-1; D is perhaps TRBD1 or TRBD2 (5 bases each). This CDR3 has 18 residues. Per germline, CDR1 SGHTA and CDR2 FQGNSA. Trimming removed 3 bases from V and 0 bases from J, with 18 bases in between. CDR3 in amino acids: CASSLGRAELSSYNEQFF. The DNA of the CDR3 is TGTGCCAGCAGCTTGGGACGGGCAGAATTGAGCTCCTACAATGAGCAGTTCTTC. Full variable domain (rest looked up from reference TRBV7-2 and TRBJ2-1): GAGVSQSPSNKVTEKGKDVELRCDPISGHTALYWYRQSLGQGLEFLIYFQGNSAPDKSGLPSDRFSAERTGGSVSTLTIQRTQQEDSAVYLCASSLGRAELSSYNEQFFGPGTRLTVL.

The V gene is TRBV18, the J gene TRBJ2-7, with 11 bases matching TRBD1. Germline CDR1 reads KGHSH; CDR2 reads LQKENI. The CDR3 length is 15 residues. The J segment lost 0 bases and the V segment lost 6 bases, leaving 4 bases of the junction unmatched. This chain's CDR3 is CASSPGTGGSYEQYF. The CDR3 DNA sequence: TGTGCCAGCTCCCCCGGGACAGGGGGCTCCTACGAGCAGTACTTC.

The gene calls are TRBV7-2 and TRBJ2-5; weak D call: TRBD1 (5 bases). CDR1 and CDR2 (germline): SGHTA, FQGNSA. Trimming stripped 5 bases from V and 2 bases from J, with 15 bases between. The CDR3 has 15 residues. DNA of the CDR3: TGTGCCAGCAGCCCCCAGGGCACCTTTCAAGAGACCCAGTACTTC. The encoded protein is CASSPQGTFQETQYF.

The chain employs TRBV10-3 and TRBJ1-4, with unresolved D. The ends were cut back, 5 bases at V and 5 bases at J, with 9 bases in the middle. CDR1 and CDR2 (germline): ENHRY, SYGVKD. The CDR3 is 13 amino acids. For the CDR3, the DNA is TGTGCCATCAGTACGACTTGGAATGAAAAACTGTTTTTT. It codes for CAISTTWNEKLFF.

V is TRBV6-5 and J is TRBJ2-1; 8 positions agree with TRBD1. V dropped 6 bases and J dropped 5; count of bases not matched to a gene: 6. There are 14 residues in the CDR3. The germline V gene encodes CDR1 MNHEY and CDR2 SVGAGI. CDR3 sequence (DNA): TGTGCCAGCAGGGTGACAGGGGATAACAATGAGCAGTTCTTC. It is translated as CASRVTGDNNEQFF.

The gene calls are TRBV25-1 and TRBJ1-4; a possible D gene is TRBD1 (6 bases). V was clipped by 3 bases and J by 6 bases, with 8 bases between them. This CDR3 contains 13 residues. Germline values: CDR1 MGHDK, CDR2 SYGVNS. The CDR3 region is CASSEGGHEKLFF. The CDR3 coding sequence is TGTGCCAGCAGTGAGGGGGGCCATGAAAAACTGTTTTTT.

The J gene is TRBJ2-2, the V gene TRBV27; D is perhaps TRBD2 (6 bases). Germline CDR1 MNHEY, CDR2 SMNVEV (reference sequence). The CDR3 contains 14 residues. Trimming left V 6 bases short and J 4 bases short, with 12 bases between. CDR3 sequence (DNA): TGTGCCAGCAGGGGGGGATCGGTCACCGGGGAGCTGTTTTTT. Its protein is CASRGGSVTGELFF.

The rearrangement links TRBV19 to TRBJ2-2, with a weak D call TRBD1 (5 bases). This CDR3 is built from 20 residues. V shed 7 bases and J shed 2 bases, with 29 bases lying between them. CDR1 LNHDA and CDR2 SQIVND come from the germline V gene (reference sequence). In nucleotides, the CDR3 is TGTGCCAGTATCGAAAAATACAGGTGCACCGCCGTTCTTAACACCGGGGAGCTGTTTTTT. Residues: CASIEKYRCTAVLNTGELFF.

CDR3 sequence: CASSLRDRTYEQYF. Here the CDR3 DNA reads TGTGCCAGCAGCTTACGGGACAGAACCTACGAGCAGTACTTC. This sequence joins TRBV7-2 and TRBJ2-5; 7 positions match TRBD1. TRBJ2-7 explains the end of the DNA better; the J call may be wrong. This CDR3 is 14 amino acids long. Germline V gives CDR1 SGHTA, CDR2 FQGNSA.

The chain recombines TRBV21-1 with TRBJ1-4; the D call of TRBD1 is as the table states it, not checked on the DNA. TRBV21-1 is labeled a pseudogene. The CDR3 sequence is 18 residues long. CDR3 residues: CASSKVTDRKATNEKLFF. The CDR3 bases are TGTGCCAGCAGCAAAGTTACGGACAGGAAGGCAACTAATGAAAAACTGTTTTTT.

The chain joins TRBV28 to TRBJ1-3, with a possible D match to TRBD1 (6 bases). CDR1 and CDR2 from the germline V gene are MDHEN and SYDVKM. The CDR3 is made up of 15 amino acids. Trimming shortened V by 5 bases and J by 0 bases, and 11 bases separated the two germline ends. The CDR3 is CASSTGHYSGNTIYF. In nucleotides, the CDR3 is TGTGCCAGCAGTACGGGACACTACTCTGGAAACACCATATATTTT. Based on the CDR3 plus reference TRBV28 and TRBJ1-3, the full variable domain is DVKVTQSSRYLVKRTGEKVFLECVQDMDHENMFWYRQDPGLGLRLIYFSYDVKMKEKGDIPEGYSVSREKKERFSLILESASTNQTSMYLCASSTGHYSGNTIYFGEGSWLTVV.

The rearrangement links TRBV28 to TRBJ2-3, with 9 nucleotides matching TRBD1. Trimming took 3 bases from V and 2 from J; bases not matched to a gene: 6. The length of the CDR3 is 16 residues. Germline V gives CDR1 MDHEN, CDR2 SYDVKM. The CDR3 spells CASSFYGDRVTDTQYF. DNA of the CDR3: TGTGCCAGCAGTTTTTACGGGGACAGGGTCACAGATACGCAGTATTTT. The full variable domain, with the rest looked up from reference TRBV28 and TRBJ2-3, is DVKVTQSSRYLVKRTGEKVFLECVQDMDHENMFWYRQDPGLGLRLIYFSYDVKMKEKGDIPEGYSVSREKKERFSLILESASTNQTSMYLCASSFYGDRVTDTQYFGPGTRLTVL.

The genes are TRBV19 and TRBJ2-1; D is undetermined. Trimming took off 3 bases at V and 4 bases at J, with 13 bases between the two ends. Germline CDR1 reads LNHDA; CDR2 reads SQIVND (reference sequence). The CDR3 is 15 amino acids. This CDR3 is CASSIDPVKYNEQFF. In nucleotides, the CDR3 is TGTGCCAGTAGTATTGACCCGGTAAAGTACAATGAGCAGTTCTTC.

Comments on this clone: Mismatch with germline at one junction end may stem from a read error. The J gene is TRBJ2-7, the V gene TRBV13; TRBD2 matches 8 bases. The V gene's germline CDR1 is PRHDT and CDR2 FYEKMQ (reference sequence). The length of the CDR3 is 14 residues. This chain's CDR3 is CASSLVPRGGPAGF. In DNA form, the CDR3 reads TGTGCCAGCAGCTTAGTCCCCCGGGGGGGACCAGCTGGATTC.